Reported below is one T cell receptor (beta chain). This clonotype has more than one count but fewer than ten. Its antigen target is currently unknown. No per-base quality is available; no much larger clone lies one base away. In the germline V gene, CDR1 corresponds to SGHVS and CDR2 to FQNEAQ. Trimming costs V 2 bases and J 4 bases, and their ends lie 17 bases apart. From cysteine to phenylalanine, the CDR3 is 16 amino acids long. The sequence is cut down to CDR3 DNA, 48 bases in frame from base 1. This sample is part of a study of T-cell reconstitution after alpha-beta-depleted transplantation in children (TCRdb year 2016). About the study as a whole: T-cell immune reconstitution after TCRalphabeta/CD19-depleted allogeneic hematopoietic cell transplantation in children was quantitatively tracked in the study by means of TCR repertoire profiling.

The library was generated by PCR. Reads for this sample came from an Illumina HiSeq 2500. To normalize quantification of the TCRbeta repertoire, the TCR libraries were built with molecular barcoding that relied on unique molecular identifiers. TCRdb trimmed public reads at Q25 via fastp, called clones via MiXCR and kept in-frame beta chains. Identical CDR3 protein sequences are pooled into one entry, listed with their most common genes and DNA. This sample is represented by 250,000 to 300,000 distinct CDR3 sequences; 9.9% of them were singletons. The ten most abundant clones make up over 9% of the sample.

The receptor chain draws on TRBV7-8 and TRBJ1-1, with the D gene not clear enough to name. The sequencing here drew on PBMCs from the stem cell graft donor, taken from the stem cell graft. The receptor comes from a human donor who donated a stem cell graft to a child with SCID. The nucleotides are TGTGCCAGCAGCTTATACGGCCAGAGCAGGAGCACTGAAGCTTTCTTT. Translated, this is CASSLYGQSRSTEAFF.